Shown below are 12 T cell receptor beta chains from a single sample sequenced in a study of OX40 agonist ivuxolimab in advanced cancers. The assay was immunoSEQ multiplex PCR, and TCRdb's table has in-frame clones only and misses some. The sample consists of 50,000 to 60,000 clones, around nine tenths of them appearing once. Sequences were derived from CD4+ or CD8+ T cells sorted from blood, sampled in a trial of the OX40 agonist ivuxolimab. The receptors here all came from an adult with an advanced solid tumor such as melanoma, head and neck, liver or kidney cancer.

CDR3 sequence (DNA): TGCGCCAGCAGCCATTCCGGGACAGTCTATGGCTACACCTTC. Its protein product is CASSHSGTVYGYTF. This chain connects TRBV4-3 to TRBJ1-2; 7 nucleotides agree with TRBD1. Germline trimming cut 3 bases from V and 4 bases from J; bases unmatched to any gene: 5. Germline CDR1 reads LGHNA; CDR2 reads YSLEER. The CDR3 has 14 residues.

J is TRBJ1-1 and V is TRBV19; possibly TRBD1 for D (5 bases). The CDR3 consists of 16 residues. V was shortened by 0 bases and J by 1 base, with 12 bases between the two germline ends. From germline, CDR1 is LNHDA and CDR2 SQIVND (reference sequence). The CDR3 DNA reads as TGTGCCAGTAGTATAGATACCATCGGGACGAACACTGAAGCTTTCTTT. Translating it yields CASSIDTIGTNTEAFF.

The genes are TRBV19 and TRBJ2-2, with D perhaps matching TRBD1 (5 bases). This CDR3 comprises 13 residues. Germline V lookup: CDR1 LNHDA, CDR2 SQIVND (reference sequence). V lost 4 bases and J lost 11, with 14 bases in between. The CDR3, as DNA: TGTGCCAGTAGTACATCTCAAGGGGAAGAGCTGTTTTTT. Amino acid sequence: CASSTSQGEELFF.

The chain links TRBV4-3 to TRBJ1-1; weak D call: TRBD1 (6 bases). Germline V gives CDR1 LGHNA, CDR2 YSLEER. The CDR3 runs 17 residues. V lost 0 bases and J lost 0, with 14 bases in between. As DNA, the CDR3 is TGCGCCAGCAGCCAAGATCTGGACAGTTCCATGAACACTGAAGCTTTCTTT. It yields the protein CASSQDLDSSMNTEAFF.

The CDR3 reads CASSIDETGTDYGYTF. CDR3 bases: TGTGCCAGTAGTATCGACGAAACCGGGACAGACTATGGCTACACCTTC. V is TRBV19 and J is TRBJ1-2, with 7 bases lining up with TRBD1. Germline values: CDR1 LNHDA, CDR2 SQIVND (reference sequence). The V and J ends lost 3 bases and 3 bases, in that order; junction bases with no gene match: 10. CDR3 size: 16 residues.

The chain recombines TRBV6-1 with TRBJ1-4, with D perhaps TRBD1 (6 bases). V was clipped by 10 bases and J by 7 bases, with 10 bases between them. Per germline, CDR1 MNHNS and CDR2 SASEGT. The CDR3 sequence is 11 residues long. This CDR3 reads CATSQGEKLFF. CDR3 coding DNA: TGTGCCACCTCACAGGGTGAAAAACTGTTTTTT.

This clone was counted a few times. The chain carries TRBV7-9 and TRBJ2-7; no firm D call. This CDR3 region has 14 residues. Per the germline V gene, CDR1 is SEHNR and CDR2 is FQNEAQ (reference sequence). The ends were cut back, 4 bases at V and 6 bases at J, with 16 bases in the middle. CDR3 sequence (DNA): TGTGCCAGCAGCTCCCCGGTCCTAGTCGGCGAGCAGTACTTC. This codes for CASSSPVLVGEQYF.

The count of this clone is one. This chain links TRBV19 with TRBJ2-1; D uncertain. The CDR3 contains 15 residues. Trimming left V 4 bases short and J 8 bases short, with 18 bases between. The germline V gene encodes CDR1 LNHDA and CDR2 SQIVND (reference sequence). The CDR3 DNA follows: TGTGCCAGTAGTACCGACCTAGAAGTGGTCGATGAGCAGTTCTTC. This gives the protein CASSTDLEVVDEQFF.

The J gene is TRBJ2-2, the V gene TRBV30; TRBD1 might be the D (6 bases). V was clipped by 5 bases and J by 9 bases, with 13 bases between them. The germline V gene has CDR1 GTSNPN and CDR2 SVGIG (reference sequence). The CDR3 totals 12 residues. The CDR3 loop reads CAWGQQGWELFF. The DNA for the CDR3 is TGTGCCTGGGGACAGCAAGGATGGGAGCTGTTTTTT.

The CDR3 spells CASSTSGTGGYEQYF. The CDR3 DNA follows: TGTGCCAGTAGTACCTCCGGGACAGGGGGCTACGAGCAGTACTTC. This sequence joins TRBV19 and TRBJ2-7; TRBD1 matches at 11 bases. CDR3 length: 15 amino acids. The V and J ends lost 4 bases and 3 bases, in that order; junction bases with no gene match: 5. Germline assignment: CDR1 LNHDA and CDR2 SQIVND (reference sequence).

This rearrangement joins TRBV10-3 to TRBJ2-3; unclear D gene. The V gene lost 4 bases and the J gene lost 6 bases, with 11 bases spanning the gap. The CDR3 extends over 13 amino acids. The germline V gene encodes CDR1 ENHRY and CDR2 SYGVKD. DNA for the CDR3: TGTGCCATCAGTGCGAATGCGGACGATACGCAGTATTTT. It codes for CAISANADDTQYF.

The chain is built from TRBV19 and TRBJ2-7; either TRBD1 or TRBD2 may fit D (5 bases each). The CDR3 contains 15 residues. V lost 5 bases, J lost 3 bases, and 17 bases lay in between. Germline values: CDR1 LNHDA, CDR2 SQIVND (reference sequence). The CDR3 nucleotides are TGTGCCAGTAGTTTGGTCGGGACGGAATTCTACGAGCAGTACTTC. It encodes CASSLVGTEFYEQYF.